This TCR beta chain appears in the sequencing data of a study of human T cells and chemical hapten exposure. At the level of the study: 2% DPC applied to an approximately 2 cm by approximately 2 cm arm area sensitized donors.

Time point specified: patch test 1, 2 weeks after DPC sensitization. As to treatment: therapeutic diphenylcyclopropenone sensitization with weekly scalp DPC. The CDR3 extends over 15 amino acids. Germline values: CDR1 LGHDT, CDR2 YNNKEL (reference sequence). V was trimmed by 0 bases and J by 5 bases, leaving 13 bases between them. This clonotype appeared a few times. MiXCR was run by TCRdb on the RACE reads, yielding one entry per CDR3 protein. The sample yields some 15,000 distinct CDR3 sequences, about a sixth seen once. The rearrangement links TRBV3-1 to TRBJ2-5, with D possibly matching TRBD2 (5 bases). This material consisted of whole blood, taken in connection with sensitization to the hapten diphenylcyclopropenone (DPC). The source is a woman aged 25 to 39 with alopecia areata. Some clones in this sample may be carry-over from other donors' samples. CDR3 sequence: CASSQDGLAGETQYF. The CDR3 DNA sequence: TGTGCCAGCAGCCAAGATGGGCTAGCTGGCGAGACCCAGTACTTC.